This TCR beta chain came from a study of patients and donors after allogeneic stem cell transplantation. TCRdb fed the RT-PCR reads into MiXCR, producing one record per CDR3 protein. Among 150,000 to 250,000 distinct CDR3 sequences, around two fifths were seen once, and the ten largest hold around 35%. The CDR3 runs to 13 residues. V lost 6 bases and J lost 9, with 15 bases in between. Germline V gives CDR1 SNHLY, CDR2 FYNNEI. The source of this sequence is a human donor who was either an allogeneic HSCT recipient or a stem cell or donor lymphocyte infusion donor (not recorded which). It is not recorded whose cells these are; they may come from a transplant donor. What was sequenced was blood, either unsorted or a sorted T cell fraction (not recorded which). V and J are TRBV2 and TRBJ2-1; D is uncertain. The DNA of the CDR3 is TGTGCCAGCAGCGGTGGCTCTCATGGTGAGCAGTTCTTC. Amino acid sequence: CASSGGSHGEQFF.